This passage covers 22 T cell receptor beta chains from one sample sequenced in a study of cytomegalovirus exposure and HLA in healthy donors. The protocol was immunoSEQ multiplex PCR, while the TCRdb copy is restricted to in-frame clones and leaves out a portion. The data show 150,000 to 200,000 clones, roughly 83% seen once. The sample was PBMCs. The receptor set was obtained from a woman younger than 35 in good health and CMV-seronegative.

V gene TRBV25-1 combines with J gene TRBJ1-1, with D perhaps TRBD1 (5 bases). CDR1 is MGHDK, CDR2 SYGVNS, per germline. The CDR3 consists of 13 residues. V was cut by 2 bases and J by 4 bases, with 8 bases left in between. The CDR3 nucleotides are TGTGCCAGCAGTGAAGGAGGGGCCACTGAAGCTTTCTTT. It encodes CASSEGGATEAFF.

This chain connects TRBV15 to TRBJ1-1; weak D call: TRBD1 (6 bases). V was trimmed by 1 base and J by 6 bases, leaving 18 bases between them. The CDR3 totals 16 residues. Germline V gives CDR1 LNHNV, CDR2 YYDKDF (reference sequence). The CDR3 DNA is TGTGCCACCAGCAGAGGGATTCGGGACATTGGATCTGAAGCTTTCTTT. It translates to CATSRGIRDIGSEAFF.

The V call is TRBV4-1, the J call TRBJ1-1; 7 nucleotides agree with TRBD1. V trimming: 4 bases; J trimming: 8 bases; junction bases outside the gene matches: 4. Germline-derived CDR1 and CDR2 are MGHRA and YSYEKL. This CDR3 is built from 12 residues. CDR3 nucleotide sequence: TGCGCCAGCAGCCTGACAGGGCGGGAAGCTTTCTTT. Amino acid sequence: CASSLTGREAFF.

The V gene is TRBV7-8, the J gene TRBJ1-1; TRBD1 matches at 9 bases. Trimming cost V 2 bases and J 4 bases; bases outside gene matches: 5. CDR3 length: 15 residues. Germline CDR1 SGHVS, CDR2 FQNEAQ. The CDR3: CASSLKQGAGTEAFF. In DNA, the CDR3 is TGTGCCAGCAGCTTAAAACAGGGGGCAGGCACTGAAGCTTTCTTT.

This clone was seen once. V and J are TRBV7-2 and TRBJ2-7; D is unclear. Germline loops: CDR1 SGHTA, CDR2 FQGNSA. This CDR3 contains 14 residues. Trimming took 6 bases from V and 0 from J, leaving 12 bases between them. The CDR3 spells CASSVGPLSYEQYF. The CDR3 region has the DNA TGTGCCAGCAGTGTGGGCCCCCTCTCCTACGAGCAGTACTTC. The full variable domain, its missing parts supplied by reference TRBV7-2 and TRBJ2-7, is GAGVSQSPSNKVTEKGKDVELRCDPISGHTALYWYRQSLGQGLEFLIYFQGNSAPDKSGLPSDRFSAERTGGSVSTLTIQRTQQEDSAVYLCASSVGPLSYEQYFGPGTRLTVT.

Here the CDR3 DNA reads TGTGCCACCAGCATAGTTCCGGACAGGGCCGAGGAGACCCAGTACTTC. It specifies CATSIVPDRAEETQYF. This sequence joins TRBV15 and TRBJ2-5, with 8 bases aligning to TRBD1. With V trimmed by 4 bases and J by 5 bases, 12 bases remained unmatched. CDR1 LNHNV and CDR2 YYDKDF come from the germline V gene (reference sequence). The CDR3 runs 16 residues.

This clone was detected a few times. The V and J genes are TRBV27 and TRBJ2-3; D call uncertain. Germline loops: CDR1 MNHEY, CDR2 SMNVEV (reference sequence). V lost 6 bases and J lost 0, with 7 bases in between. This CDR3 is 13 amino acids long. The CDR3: CASRITSTDTQYF. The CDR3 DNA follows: TGTGCCAGCAGAATAACTAGCACAGATACGCAGTATTTT.

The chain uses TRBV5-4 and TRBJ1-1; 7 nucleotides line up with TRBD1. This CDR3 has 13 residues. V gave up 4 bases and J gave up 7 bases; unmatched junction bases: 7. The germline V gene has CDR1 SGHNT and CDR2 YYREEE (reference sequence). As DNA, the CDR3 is TGTGCCAGCAGCCCCGGGACAGAGTATGAAGCTTTCTTT. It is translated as CASSPGTEYEAFF.

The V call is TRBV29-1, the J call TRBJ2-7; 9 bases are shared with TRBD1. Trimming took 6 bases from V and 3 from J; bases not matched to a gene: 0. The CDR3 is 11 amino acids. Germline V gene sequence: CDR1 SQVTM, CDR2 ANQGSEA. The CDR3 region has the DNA TGCAGCGTGACAGGGGGCTACGAGCAGTACTTC. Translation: CSVTGGYEQYF.

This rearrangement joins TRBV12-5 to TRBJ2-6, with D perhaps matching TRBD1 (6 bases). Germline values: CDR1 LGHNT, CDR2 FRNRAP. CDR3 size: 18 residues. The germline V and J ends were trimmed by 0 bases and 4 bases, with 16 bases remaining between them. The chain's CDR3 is CASGLVLSGTRGANVLTF. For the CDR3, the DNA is TGTGCTAGTGGTTTGGTACTGTCTGGGACACGAGGGGCCAACGTCCTGACTTTC.

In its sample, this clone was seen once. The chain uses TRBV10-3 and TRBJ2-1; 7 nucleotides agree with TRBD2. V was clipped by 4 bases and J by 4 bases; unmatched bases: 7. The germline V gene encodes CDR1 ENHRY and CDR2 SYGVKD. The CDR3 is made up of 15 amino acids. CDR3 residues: CAISGGGLTYNEQFF. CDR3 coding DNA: TGTGCCATCAGTGGCGGGGGACTGACTTACAATGAGCAGTTCTTC.

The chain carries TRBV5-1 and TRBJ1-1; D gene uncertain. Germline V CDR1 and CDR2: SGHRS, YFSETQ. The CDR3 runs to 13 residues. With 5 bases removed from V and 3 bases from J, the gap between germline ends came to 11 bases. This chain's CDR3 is CASSPSGDTEAFF. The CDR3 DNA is TGCGCCAGCAGTCCCTCCGGTGACACTGAAGCTTTCTTT.

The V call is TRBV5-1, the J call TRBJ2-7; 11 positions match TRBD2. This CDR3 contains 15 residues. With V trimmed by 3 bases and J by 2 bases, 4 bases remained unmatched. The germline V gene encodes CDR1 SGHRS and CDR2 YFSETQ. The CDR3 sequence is CASSSRLAGTYEQYF. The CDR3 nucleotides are TGCGCCAGCAGCTCAAGACTAGCGGGGACCTACGAGCAGTACTTC.

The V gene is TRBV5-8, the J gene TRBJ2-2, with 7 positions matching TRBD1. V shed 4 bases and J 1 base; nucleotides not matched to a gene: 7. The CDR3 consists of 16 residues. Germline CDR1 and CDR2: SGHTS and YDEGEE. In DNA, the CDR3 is TGTGCCAGCAGCGTGACAGGGTTTCGGAACACCGGGGAGCTGTTTTTT. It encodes CASSVTGFRNTGELFF.

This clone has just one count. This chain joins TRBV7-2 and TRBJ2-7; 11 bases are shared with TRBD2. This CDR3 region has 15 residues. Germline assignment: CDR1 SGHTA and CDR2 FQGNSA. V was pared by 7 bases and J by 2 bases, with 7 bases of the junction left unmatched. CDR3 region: CASTETSGGPYEQYF. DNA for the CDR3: TGTGCCAGCACCGAAACTAGCGGGGGACCCTACGAGCAGTACTTC.

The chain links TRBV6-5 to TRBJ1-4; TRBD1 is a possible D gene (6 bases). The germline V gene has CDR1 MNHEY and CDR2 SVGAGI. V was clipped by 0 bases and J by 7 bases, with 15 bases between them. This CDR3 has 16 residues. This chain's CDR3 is CASSYSANREGEKLFF. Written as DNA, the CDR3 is TGTGCCAGCAGTTACTCGGCTAACAGGGAGGGTGAAAAACTGTTTTTT.

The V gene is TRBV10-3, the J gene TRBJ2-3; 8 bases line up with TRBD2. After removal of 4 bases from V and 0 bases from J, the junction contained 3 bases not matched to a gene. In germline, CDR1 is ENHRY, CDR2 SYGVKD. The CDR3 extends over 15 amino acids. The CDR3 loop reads CAISVTSESTDTQYF. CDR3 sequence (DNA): TGTGCCATCAGTGTGACTAGCGAGAGCACAGATACGCAGTATTTT.

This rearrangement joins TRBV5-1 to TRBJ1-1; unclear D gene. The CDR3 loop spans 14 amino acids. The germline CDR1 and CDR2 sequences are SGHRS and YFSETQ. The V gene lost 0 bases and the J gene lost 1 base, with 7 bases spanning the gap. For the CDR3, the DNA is TGCGCCAGCAGCTTGGATAGCGGGAACACTGAAGCTTTCTTT. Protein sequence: CASSLDSGNTEAFF.

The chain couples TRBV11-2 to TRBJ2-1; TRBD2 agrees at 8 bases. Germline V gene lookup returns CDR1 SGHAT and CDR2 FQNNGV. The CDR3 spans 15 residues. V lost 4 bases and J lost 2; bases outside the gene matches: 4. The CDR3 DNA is TGTGCCAGCAGCTCTCGGGGGGGAACCTACAATGAGCAGTTCTTC. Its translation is CASSSRGGTYNEQFF.

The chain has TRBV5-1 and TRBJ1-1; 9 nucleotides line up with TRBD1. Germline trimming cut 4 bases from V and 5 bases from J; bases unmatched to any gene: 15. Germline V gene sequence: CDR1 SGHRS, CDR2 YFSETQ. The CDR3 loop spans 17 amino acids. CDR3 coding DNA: TGCGCCAGCAGCGCCCCACCGGGACAGGGTGGAGAGACTGAAGCTTTCTTT. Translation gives CASSAPPGQGGETEAFF.

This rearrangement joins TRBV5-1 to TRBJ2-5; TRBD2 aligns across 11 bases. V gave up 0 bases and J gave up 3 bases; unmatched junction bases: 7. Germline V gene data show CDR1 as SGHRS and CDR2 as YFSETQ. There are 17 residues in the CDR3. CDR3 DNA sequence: TGCGCCAGCAGCTTGGGGCTAGCGGGAGGTAGTGAAGAGACCCAGTACTTC. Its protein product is CASSLGLAGGSEETQYF.

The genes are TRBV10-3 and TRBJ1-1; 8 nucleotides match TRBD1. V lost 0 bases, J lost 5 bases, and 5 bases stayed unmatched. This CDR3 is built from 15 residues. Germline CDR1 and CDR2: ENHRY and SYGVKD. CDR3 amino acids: CAISESQGARTEAFF. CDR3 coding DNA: TGTGCCATCAGTGAGTCGCAGGGGGCGAGGACTGAAGCTTTCTTT.